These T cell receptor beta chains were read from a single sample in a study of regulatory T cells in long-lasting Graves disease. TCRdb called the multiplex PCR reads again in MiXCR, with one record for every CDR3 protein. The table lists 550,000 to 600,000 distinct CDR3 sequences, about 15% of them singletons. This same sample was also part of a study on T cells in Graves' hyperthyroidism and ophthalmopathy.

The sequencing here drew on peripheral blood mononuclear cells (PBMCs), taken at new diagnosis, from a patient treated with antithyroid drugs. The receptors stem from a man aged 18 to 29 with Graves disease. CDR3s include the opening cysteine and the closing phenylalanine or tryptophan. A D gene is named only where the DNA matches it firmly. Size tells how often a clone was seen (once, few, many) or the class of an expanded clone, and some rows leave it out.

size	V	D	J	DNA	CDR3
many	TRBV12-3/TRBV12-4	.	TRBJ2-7	TGTGCCAGCAGCCGCACTCTTTGGGCCGAGCAGTACTTC	CASSRTLWAEQYF
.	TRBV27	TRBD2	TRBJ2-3	TGTGCCAGCAGACCTACCTTTAGCGGGAGATCTCTTAGGGCAGATACGCAGTATTTT	CASRPTFSGRSLRADTQYF
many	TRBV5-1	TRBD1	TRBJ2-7	TGCGCCAGCAGCTCAGGGGACAGGGGTTTTCCGGAGGAGCAGTACTTC	CASSSGDRGFPEEQYF
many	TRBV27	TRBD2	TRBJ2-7	TGTGCCAGCAGTCAATCTAGGACTAGCGGGAGCCACGAGCAGTACTTC	CASSQSRTSGSHEQYF
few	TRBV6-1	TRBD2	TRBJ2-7	TGTGCCAGTCGGGGGGGGTCTAGCGGGAGGTACGAGCAGTACTTC	CASRGGSSGRYEQYF
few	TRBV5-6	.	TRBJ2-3	TGTGCCAGCAGCTTGCGGCAGGGAGCGCCAGATACGCAGTATTTT	CASSLRQGAPDTQYF
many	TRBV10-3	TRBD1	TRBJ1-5	TGTGCCATCACGGGACAGGAGAATCAGCCCCAGCATTTT	CAITGQENQPQHF
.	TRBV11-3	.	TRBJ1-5	TGTGCCAGCAGTAAAACTAGAGCGAAACAGCCCCAGCATTTT	CASSKTRAKQPQHF
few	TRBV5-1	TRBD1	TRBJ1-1	TGTGCCAGCAGCCCGACAGGGTATCGGAACACTGAAGCTTTCTTT	CASSPTGYRNTEAFF
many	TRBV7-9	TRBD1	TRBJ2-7	TGTGCCAGCAGCGACAGGGGGAACTACGAGCAGTACTTC	CASSDRGNYEQYF
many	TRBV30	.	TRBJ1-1	TGTGCCTGGATGGGTAACATGAACACTGAAGCTTTCTTT	CAWMGNMNTEAFF
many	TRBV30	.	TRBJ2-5	TGTGCCTGGAGTGTAAAAGTTTCAGAGACCCAGTACTTC	CAWSVKVSETQYF
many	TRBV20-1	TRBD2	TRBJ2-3	TGCAGTGCCGGGACTAGCGGATATACTAGCACAGATACGCAGTATTTT	CSAGTSGYTSTDTQYF
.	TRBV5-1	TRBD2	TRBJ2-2	TGCGCCAGCACTAGGACTAGCGGGTCACGGGACACCGGGGAGCTGTTTTTT	CASTRTSGSRDTGELFF
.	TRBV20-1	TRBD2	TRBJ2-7	TGCAGTGCTCAGGGACTAGAGGAATCTTCCTACGAGCAGTACTTC	CSAQGLEESSYEQYF
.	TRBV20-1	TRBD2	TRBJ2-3	TGCAGTGCTAGACTCCGTAGCGGGAGTCTCTCAGATACGCAGTATTTT	CSARLRSGSLSDTQYF
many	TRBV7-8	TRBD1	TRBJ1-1	TGTGCCAGCAGCGTACAGGGGGCGGCGAACACTGAAGCTTTCTTT	CASSVQGAANTEAFF
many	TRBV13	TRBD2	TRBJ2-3	TGTGCCAGCAGCTCTAGGACTAGCGGGGCCTACAGCACAGATACGCAGTATTTT	CASSSRTSGAYSTDTQYF
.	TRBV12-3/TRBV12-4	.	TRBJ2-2	TGTGCCAGCAGACCAGGGGTCGGGGAGCTGGTTTTT	CASRPGVGELVF
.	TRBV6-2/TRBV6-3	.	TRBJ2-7	TGTGCCAGCAGTTTTCAAGAGTTCGAGCAGTACTTC	CASSFQEFEQYF
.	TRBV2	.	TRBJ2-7	TGTGCCAGCAGATCCCTGAGGGCGAGAAGCGAGCAGTACTTC	CASRSLRARSEQYF
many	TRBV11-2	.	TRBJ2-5	TGTGCCAGCAGCTACCCCGGGGGTCTTGGGGAGACCCAGTACTTC	CASSYPGGLGETQYF
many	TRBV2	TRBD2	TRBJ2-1	TGTGCCAGCAGTGAGACTAGCGGGAGGGATTACAATGAGCAGTTCTTC	CASSETSGRDYNEQFF
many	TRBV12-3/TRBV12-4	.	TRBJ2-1	TGTGCCAGCAGTTTATTAGGCCAAAACAATGAGCAGTTCTTC	CASSLLGQNNEQFF
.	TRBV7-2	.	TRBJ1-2	TGTGCCAGCAGCTTAGAGGAGGGGCGAGGCTATGGCTACACCTTC	CASSLEEGRGYGYTF
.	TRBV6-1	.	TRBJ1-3	TGTGCCAGCAGTGCCCGTGGCGGGACTTGGAACACCATATATTTT	CASSARGGTWNTIYF
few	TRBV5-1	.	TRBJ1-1	TGCGCCAGCAGCCCTGGGACCGCCATTTTTGCTTTCTTT	CASSPGTAIFAFF
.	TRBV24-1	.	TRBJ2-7	TGTGCCACCAGTGAGGCCGGGACCCTCTACGAGCAGTACTTC	CATSEAGTLYEQYF
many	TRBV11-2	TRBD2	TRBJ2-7	TGTGCCAGCAGCCACGGACTAGCGGGAGCCCAGCGCTCCTACGAGCAGTACTTC	CASSHGLAGAQRSYEQYF
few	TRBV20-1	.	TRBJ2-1	TGCAGTGCTAGACCCTGGGACCGCAACAATGAGCAGTTCTTC	CSARPWDRNNEQFF
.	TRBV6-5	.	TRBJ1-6	TGTGCCAGCAGTTACGCAAATTCACCCCTCCACTTT	CASSYANSPLHF
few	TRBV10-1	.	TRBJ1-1	TGCGCCAGCAGTGAGGGAGAACTGGGCACTGAAGCTTTCTTT	CASSEGELGTEAFF
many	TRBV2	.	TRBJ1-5	TGTGCCAGCAGGCGGAGGGGCTATCAGCCCCAGCATTTT	CASRRRGYQPQHF
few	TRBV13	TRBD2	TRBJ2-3	TGTGCCAGCAGCCAAGACCCGGCTAGCGGGGGGAACACAGATACGCAGTATTTT	CASSQDPASGGNTDTQYF
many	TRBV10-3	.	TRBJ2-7	TGTGCCATCAGGGGTGGTGAAGGGTCCTACGAGCAGTACTTC	CAIRGGEGSYEQYF
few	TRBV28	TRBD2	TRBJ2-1	TGTGCCAGCAGAGGACTAGCGGGAGGGCGTACTTATGAGCAGTTCTTC	CASRGLAGGRTYEQFF
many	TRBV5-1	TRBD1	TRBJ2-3	TGCGCCAGCAGCGAGACAGGGATTGTGGGTTTGGATACGCAGTATTTT	CASSETGIVGLDTQYF
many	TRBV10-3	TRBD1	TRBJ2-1	TGTGCCATCCAGGGGGTACAAAACTCCTACAATGAGCAGTTCTTC	CAIQGVQNSYNEQFF
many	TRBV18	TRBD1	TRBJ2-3	TGTGCCAGCTCACAGGGGGCGGCAGATACGCAGTATTTT	CASSQGAADTQYF
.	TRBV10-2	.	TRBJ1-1	TGCGCCAGCAGTGAGGGGGGGTGGGGCACTGAAGCTTTCTTT	CASSEGGWGTEAFF
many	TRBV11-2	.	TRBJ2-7	TGTGCCAGCAGCTTTCTACAGGGTTACGAGCAGTACTTC	CASSFLQGYEQYF
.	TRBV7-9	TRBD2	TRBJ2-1	TGTGCCAGCAGCCGATCCGGGACTAGCGGGATCGGTGAGCAGTTCTTC	CASSRSGTSGIGEQFF
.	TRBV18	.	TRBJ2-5	TGTGCCAGCTCACCAGGGGAGGCCCAGTACTTC	CASSPGEAQYF
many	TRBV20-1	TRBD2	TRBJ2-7	TGCAGTGCTGGGCCGGGACTAGCGGGAATTTCGGACGAGCAGTACTTC	CSAGPGLAGISDEQYF
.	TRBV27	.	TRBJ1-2	TGTGCCAGCAGTTTAGGGGGTACCGGCTACACCTTC	CASSLGGTGYTF
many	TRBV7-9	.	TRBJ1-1	TGTGCCAGCATCCTGGACAGTGAAGCTTTCTTT	CASILDSEAFF
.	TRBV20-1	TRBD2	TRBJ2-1	TGCAGTGCTAAGAGTTGGACTAGCGGATCCTCCTACAATGAGCAGTTCTTC	CSAKSWTSGSSYNEQFF
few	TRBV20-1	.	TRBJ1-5	TGCAGTGCTAGAGTTCGGGGGACCTACTATAGCAATCAGCCCCAGCATTTT	CSARVRGTYYSNQPQHF
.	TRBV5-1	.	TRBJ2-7	TGCGCCAGCGGGGAAGGCGGGAACTACGAGCAGTACTTC	CASGEGGNYEQYF
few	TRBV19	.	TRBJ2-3	TGTGCCAGTAGTATCTTCCCAGATACGCAGTATTTT	CASSIFPDTQYF
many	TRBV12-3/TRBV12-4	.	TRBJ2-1	TGTGCCAGCAGCTTTAGACAACCCAATATTGATGAGCAGTTCTTC	CASSFRQPNIDEQFF
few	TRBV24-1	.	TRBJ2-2	TGTGCCACCAGTCAGCGGAACGGGGAGCTGTTTTTT	CATSQRNGELFF
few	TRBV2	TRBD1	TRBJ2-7	TGTGCCAGCAGCCCGACAGGGGGCGACCCCAACTACGAGCAGTACTTC	CASSPTGGDPNYEQYF
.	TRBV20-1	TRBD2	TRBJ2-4	TGCAGTGCTAGAATCAGGGTAGCGGGGGTAAACATTCAGTACTTC	CSARIRVAGVNIQYF
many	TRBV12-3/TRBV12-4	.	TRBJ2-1	TGTGCCAGCACCAGAGACAGCCTAGGGCAGTTCTTC	CASTRDSLGQFF
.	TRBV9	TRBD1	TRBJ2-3	TGTGCCAGCCACCCCGAGGGGACAGTTTTCACAGATACGCAGTATTTT	CASHPEGTVFTDTQYF